Reported below is one T cell receptor (beta chain). The data were taken from a study of blood T cell repertoires in COVID-19. Study background: The study drew acute and convalescent COVID-19 samples from the United States, Italy and Spain. The analysed material was cDNA or gDNA that came from T cells, B-cell-depleted T cells, or PBMCs.

Trimming removed 0 bases from V and 4 bases from J, with 8 bases in between. This CDR3 is 13 amino acids long. Germline assignment: CDR1 SGHRS and CDR2 YFSETQ. In the original processing: Reference gene primer amplification in the assay estimated nucleated cell counts. Method: immunoSEQ multiplex PCR; TCRdb's copy keeps in-frame clones and lacks some. V, J and clone size reflect that table, while D and trimming were determined from the DNA. Among over 200,000 clones listed, roughly 90% were seen once. The chain carries TRBV5-1 and TRBJ2-7; D uncertain. The clonotype originates from a human donor in a cohort sampled during active COVID-19. The sequenced sample consisted of peripheral blood. This CDR3 reads CASSLDPQYEQYF. The DNA for the CDR3 is TGCGCCAGCAGCTTGGATCCTCAGTACGAGCAGTACTTC. Supplemented by reference TRBV5-1 and TRBJ2-7, the full variable domain reads KAGVTQTPRYLIKTRGQQVTLSCSPISGHRSVSWYQQTPGQGLQFLFEYFSETQRNKGNFPGRFSGRQFSNSRSEMNVSTLELGDSALYLCASSLDPQYEQYFGPGTRLTVT.